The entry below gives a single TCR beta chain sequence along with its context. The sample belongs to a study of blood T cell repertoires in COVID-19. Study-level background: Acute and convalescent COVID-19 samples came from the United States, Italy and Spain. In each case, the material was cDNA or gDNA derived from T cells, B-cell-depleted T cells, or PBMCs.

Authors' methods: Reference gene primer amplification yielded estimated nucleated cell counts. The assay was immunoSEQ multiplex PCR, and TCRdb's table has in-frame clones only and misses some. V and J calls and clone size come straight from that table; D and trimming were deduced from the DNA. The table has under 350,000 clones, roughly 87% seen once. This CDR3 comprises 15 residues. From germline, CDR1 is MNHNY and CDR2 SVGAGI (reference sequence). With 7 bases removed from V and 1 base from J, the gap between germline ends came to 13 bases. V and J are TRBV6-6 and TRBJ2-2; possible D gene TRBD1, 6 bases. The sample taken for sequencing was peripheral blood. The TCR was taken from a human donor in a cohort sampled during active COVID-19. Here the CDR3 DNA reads TGTGCCAGCACCAGGGACACCCGGAACACCGGGGAGCTGTTTTTT. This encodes CASTRDTRNTGELFF.